Below, 12 T cell receptor beta chains from the same sample are listed, as sequenced in a study of blood T cells in healthy people across ages. Combining a sample-barcoded 5' primer with a J-beta primer mix, a second PCR ran for roughly 7 to 12 cycles. A single record per CDR3 protein comes from TCRdb applying MiXCR to the 5' RACE reads. The table lists 1.2 million to 1.5 million distinct CDR3 sequences, approximately 59% of them singletons. Sample: blood. The receptors were sampled from a man younger than 30 in good health.

This chain uses TRBV20-1 with TRBJ2-1, with TRBD2 matching over 12 bases. Germline V lookup: CDR1 DFQATT, CDR2 SNEGSKA (reference sequence). CDR3 length: 17 residues. The V and J ends lost 1 base and 5 bases, in that order; junction bases with no gene match: 9. CDR3 bases: TGCAGTGCTAGAGTAGCTAGCGGGAGGGCCTGGGACAATGAGCAGTTCTTC. It codes for CSARVASGRAWDNEQFF.

This clonotype appeared a few times. The chain joins TRBV15 to TRBJ2-5, with D perhaps TRBD1 (6 bases). The J call may be incorrect, as the DNA end agrees better with TRBJ2-7. The CDR3 extends over 15 amino acids. Germline V gene data show CDR1 as LNHNV and CDR2 as YYDKDF (reference sequence). The CDR3 nucleotides are TGTGCCACCAGCAGTGAATTACAGGGTTCTGGCGAGCAGTACTTC. Protein sequence: CATSSELQGSGEQYF.

The rearrangement links TRBV21-1 to TRBJ1-2. TRBV21-1 is a known pseudogene. This CDR3 region has 15 residues. CDR3 nucleotides: TGTGCCAGCAGCACGTCGGGAGGCATGAACTATGGCTACACCTTC. Its translation: CASSTSGGMNYGYTF.

This clonotype has only a few counts. The chain couples TRBV29-1 to TRBJ1-2; D gene uncertain. There are 10 residues in the CDR3. In germline, CDR1 is SQVTM, CDR2 ANQGSEA. Trimming removed 2 bases from V and 13 bases from J, with 11 bases in between. Here the CDR3 DNA reads TGCAGCGTTGAACAGGTTGAGATCACCTTC. Amino acid sequence: CSVEQVEITF.

This clonotype was recorded only once. The chain combines TRBV28 with TRBJ2-5; D may be TRBD1 or TRBD2 (5 bases each). V gave up 7 bases and J gave up 11 bases, with 23 bases separating them. This CDR3 has 14 residues. CDR1 is MDHEN and CDR2 is SYDVKM in the germline V gene. In DNA form, the CDR3 reads TGTGCCAGCACCATCCATAGGAGAGGCAGGGAGCAGTACTTC. The encoded protein is CASTIHRRGREQYF.

The V call is TRBV29-1, the J call TRBJ2-1; D might be TRBD1 (6 bases). The V end was cut by 5 bases, the J end by 5 bases, with 10 bases between. This CDR3 contains 12 residues. Germline loops: CDR1 SQVTM, CDR2 ANQGSEA. The CDR3 DNA reads TGCAGCGTTCCCCAGGGGAACAATGAGCAGTTCTTC. It translates to CSVPQGNNEQFF.

This sequence joins TRBV11-2 and TRBJ1-1, with D maybe TRBD1 (6 bases). CDR1 and CDR2 from the germline V gene are SGHAT and FQNNGV. CDR3 length equals 14 residues. V was shortened by 2 bases and J by 4 bases, with 11 bases between the two germline ends. The CDR3 DNA reads as TGTGCCAGCAGCTTAAAACAGGGATTCACTGAAGCTTTCTTT. Its translation is CASSLKQGFTEAFF.

This clonotype was seen a few times. The rearrangement joins TRBV4-1 to TRBJ1-4, with D possibly TRBD1 on 6 matching bases. Germline V lookup: CDR1 MGHRA, CDR2 YSYEKL. V was cut by 4 bases and J by 5 bases, with 17 bases left in between. The CDR3 is 16 amino acids. The CDR3 sequence is CASSPTFQGINEKLFF. Here the CDR3 DNA reads TGCGCCAGCAGCCCTACTTTTCAGGGGATCAATGAAAAACTGTTTTTT.

The table lists this clonotype with a few counts. The genes are TRBV3-1 and TRBJ2-1, with 11 bases aligning to TRBD2. CDR3 length: 20 amino acids. CDR1 and CDR2 (germline): LGHDT, YNNKEL (reference sequence). Trimming cost V 3 bases and J 2 bases; bases outside gene matches: 15. CDR3 sequence reads: CASSQDAYSGRAVTYNEQFF. DNA of the CDR3: TGTGCCAGCAGCCAGGATGCTTATAGCGGGAGGGCTGTAACCTACAATGAGCAGTTCTTC.

This chain connects TRBV29-1 to TRBJ2-2; TRBD1 agrees at 10 bases. Germline values: CDR1 SQVTM, CDR2 ANQGSEA. V was clipped by 4 bases and J by 4 bases; unmatched bases: 0. The CDR3 spans 13 residues. The DNA for the CDR3 is TGCAGCGTTGGGACAGGGGGCACCGGGGAGCTGTTTTTT. Translated: CSVGTGGTGELFF.

The chain recombines TRBV14 with TRBJ1-2; 7 bases are shared with TRBD1. The germline gives CDR1 SGHDN, CDR2 FVKESK. V dropped 4 bases and J dropped 7; count of bases not matched to a gene: 6. The CDR3 extends over 13 amino acids. The CDR3 spells CASSPRQGGGYTF. The DNA for the CDR3 is TGTGCCAGCAGCCCTCGACAGGGAGGTGGCTACACCTTC.

The CDR3 DNA is TGTGCCAGCAGTATCGGTGGCTCAAACTATGGCTACACCTTC. Its protein product is CASSIGGSNYGYTF. The chain is built from TRBV27 and TRBJ1-2; D unclear. The germline V gene has CDR1 MNHEY and CDR2 SMNVEV (reference sequence). This CDR3 region has 14 residues. The V end lost 5 bases, the J end lost 2 bases, and 12 bases lay between the germline ends.